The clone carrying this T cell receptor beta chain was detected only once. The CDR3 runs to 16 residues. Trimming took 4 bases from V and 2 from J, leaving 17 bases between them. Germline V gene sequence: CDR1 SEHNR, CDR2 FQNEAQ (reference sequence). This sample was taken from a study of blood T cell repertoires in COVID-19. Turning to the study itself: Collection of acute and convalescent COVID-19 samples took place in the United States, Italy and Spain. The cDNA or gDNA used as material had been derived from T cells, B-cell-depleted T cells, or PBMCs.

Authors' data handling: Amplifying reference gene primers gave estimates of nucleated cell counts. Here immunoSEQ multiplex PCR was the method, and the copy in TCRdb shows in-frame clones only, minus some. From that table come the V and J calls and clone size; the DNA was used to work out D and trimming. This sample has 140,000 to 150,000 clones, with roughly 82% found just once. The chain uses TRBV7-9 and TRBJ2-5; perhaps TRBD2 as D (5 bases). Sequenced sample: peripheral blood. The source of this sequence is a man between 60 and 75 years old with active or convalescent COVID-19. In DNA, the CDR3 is TGTGCCAGCAGCTCTAGACGGGAAGTGAAACAAGAGACCCAGTACTTC. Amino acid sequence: CASSSRREVKQETQYF.